This TCR beta chain is from a study of CD8+CD57+ T cells in acquired aplastic anemia. General study points: Patients and controls had CD8+ Simpson's diversity values that were not significantly distinct.

Profiles of TCR beta VDJ and CDR3 were generated from a genomic DNA template. A single record per CDR3 protein comes from TCRdb applying MiXCR to the reads. The data hold some 150,000 distinct CDR3 sequences, with over 70% observed a single time. V lost 4 bases and J lost 0, with 17 bases in between. The CDR3 extends over 17 amino acids. In germline, CDR1 is SGDLS, CDR2 YYNGEE. This clonotype was detected ten times or more. Its antigen remains unidentified. Patients chosen for sequencing had CD8+CD57+ cells that had expanded, as shown by flow cytometry. No patient had been given any therapy when blood was sampled.

Source material: sorted CD4+, CD8+, or CD8+CD57+ T cells (not recorded which) from PBMCs. This TCR derives from a human donor with aplastic anemia. The genes are TRBV9 and TRBJ1-3; D is possibly TRBD1 (5 bases). CDR3 sequence (DNA): TGTGCCAGCAGCTTGAGGTGGGGGGGAAGCTCTGGAAACACCATATATTTT. Its protein is CASSLRWGGSSGNTIYF. Based on the CDR3 plus reference TRBV9 and TRBJ1-3, the full variable domain is DSGVTQTPKHLITATGQRVTLRCSPRSGDLSVYWYQQSLDQGLQFLIQYYNGEERAKGNILERFSAQQFPDLHSELNLSSLELGDSALYFCASSLRWGGSSGNTIYFGEGSWLTVV.